The 4 T cell receptor beta chains in this list originate from one sample, sequenced in a study of blood T cells in healthy people across ages. A second PCR, run for roughly 7 to 11 cycles, used a sample-barcoded 5' primer plus a J-beta primer mix. TCRdb reprocessed the 5' RACE reads with MiXCR, giving one entry per CDR3 protein. The profile shows roughly 700,000 distinct CDR3 sequences, around 48% of them singletons. Sequenced: blood. All receptors come from a woman in her fifties or sixties in good health.

A note on this clonotype: One end of the junction varies from germline; a read error may be responsible. The J gene is TRBJ2-1, the V gene TRBV9, with TRBD1 matching over 7 bases. CDR1 is SGDLS, CDR2 YYNGEE, per germline. The length of the CDR3 is 12 residues. The CDR3 is CASGVDREPQFF. CDR3 nucleotide sequence: TGTGCCAGCGGCGTAGACAGGGAGCCGCAGTTCTTC.

The chain couples TRBV7-2 to TRBJ1-1; D is unresolved. The V end lost 6 bases, the J end lost 6 bases, and 14 bases lay between the germline ends. In germline, CDR1 is SGHTA, CDR2 FQGNSA. The CDR3 is 13 residues long. DNA of the CDR3: TGTGCCAGCAGTCCTAGGACCCTGGCTGAAGCTTTCTTT. Amino acids: CASSPRTLAEAFF.

V and J are TRBV20-1 and TRBJ2-3; D is possibly TRBD2 (5 bases). V was pared by 2 bases and J by 0 bases, with 12 bases between. From germline, CDR1 is DFQATT and CDR2 SNEGSKA (reference sequence). This CDR3 region has 15 residues. The CDR3 nucleotides read TGCAGTGCTAGAACAGCGGTCCTTAGCACAGATACGCAGTATTTT. As protein: CSARTAVLSTDTQYF.

J is TRBJ2-1 and V is TRBV7-2; 9 bases match TRBD2. Germline values: CDR1 SGHTA, CDR2 FQGNSA. After removal of 4 bases from V and 2 bases from J, the junction contained 12 bases not matched to a gene. The CDR3 length is 18 residues. Written as DNA, the CDR3 is TGTGCCAGCAGCTCGAAAGCTAGCGGGAACTACGCCTACAATGAGCAGTTCTTC. It encodes CASSSKASGNYAYNEQFF.